This TCR beta chain originates from a study of long-term antiretroviral therapy in people with HIV. The CDR3 loop spans 16 amino acids. V was pared by 2 bases and J by 1 base, with 11 bases between. Per the germline V gene, CDR1 is KGHSH and CDR2 is LQKENI. Worth noting for this clone: Its antigen is not known.

With survey level as its setting, the immunoSEQ assay was v3.0. Here immunoSEQ multiplex PCR was the method, and the copy in TCRdb shows in-frame clones only, minus some. The sample has about 32,000 clones; roughly 85% are singletons. Study findings and constraints: ART adherence, viral resistance and therapy changes were not recorded. ART preceded a rise in diversity that nonetheless stayed lower than in transplant donor controls.

The TCR comes from a young man with HIV. V and J are TRBV18 and TRBJ2-2, with D possibly matching TRBD1 (6 bases). The sample was unsorted PBMCs, taken 3.3 years after starting antiretroviral therapy. The CDR3, as DNA: TGTGCCAGCTCACCAACGGGACAAGGGAACACCGGGGAGCTGTTTTTT. Its protein is CASSPTGQGNTGELFF.